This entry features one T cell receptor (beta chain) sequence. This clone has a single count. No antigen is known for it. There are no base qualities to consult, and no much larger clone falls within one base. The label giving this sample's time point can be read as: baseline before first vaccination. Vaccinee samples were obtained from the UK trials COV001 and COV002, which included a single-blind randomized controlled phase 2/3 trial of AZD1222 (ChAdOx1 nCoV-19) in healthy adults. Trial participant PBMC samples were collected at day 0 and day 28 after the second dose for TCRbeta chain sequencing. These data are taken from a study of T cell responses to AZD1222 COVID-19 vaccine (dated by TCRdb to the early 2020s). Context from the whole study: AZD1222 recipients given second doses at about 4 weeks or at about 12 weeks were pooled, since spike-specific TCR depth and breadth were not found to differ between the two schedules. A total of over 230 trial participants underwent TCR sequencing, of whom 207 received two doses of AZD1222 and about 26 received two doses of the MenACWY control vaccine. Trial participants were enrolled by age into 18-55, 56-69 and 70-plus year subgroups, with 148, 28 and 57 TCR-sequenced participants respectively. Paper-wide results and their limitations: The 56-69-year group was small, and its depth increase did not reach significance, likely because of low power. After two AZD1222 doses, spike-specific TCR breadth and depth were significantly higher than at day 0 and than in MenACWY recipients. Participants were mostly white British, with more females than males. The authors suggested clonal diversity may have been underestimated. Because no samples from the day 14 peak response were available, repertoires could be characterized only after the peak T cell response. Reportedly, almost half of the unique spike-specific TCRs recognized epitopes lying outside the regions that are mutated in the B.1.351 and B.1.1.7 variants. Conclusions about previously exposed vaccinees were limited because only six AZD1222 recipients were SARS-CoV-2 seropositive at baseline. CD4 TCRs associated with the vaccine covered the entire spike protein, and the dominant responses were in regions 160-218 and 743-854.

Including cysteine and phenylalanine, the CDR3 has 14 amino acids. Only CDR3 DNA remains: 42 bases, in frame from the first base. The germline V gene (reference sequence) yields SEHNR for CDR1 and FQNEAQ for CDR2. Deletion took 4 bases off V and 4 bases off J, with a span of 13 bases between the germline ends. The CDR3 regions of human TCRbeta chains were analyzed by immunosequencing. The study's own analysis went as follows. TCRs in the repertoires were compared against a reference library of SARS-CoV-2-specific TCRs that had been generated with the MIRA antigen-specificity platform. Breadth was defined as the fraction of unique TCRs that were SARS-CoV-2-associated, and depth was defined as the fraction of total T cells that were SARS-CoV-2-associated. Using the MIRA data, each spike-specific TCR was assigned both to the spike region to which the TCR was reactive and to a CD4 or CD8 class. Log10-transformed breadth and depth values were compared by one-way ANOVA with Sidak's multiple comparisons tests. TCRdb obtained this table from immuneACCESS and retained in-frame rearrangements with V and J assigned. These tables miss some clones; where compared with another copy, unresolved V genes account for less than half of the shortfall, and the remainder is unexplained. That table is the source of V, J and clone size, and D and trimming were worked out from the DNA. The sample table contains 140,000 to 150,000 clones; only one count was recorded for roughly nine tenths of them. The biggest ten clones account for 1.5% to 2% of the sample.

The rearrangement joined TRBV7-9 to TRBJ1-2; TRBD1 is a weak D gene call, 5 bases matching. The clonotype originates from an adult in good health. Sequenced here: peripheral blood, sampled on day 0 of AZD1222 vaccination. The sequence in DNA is TGTGCCAGCAGCTCCTTCGGGGGTGCCTATGGCTACACCTTC. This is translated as CASSSFGGAYGYTF.